This T cell receptor (beta chain) was profiled in a study of T cells in Graves' hyperthyroidism and ophthalmopathy. Broader study findings: Model predictions of ophthalmopathy came a median approximately 6.8 months before onset. The majority of expanded thyroid clonotypes above 0.001 also appeared in blood.

Researchers barred patients who had uncontrolled infection, other autoimmune disease, pregnancy or lactation. The diagnostic basis comprised clinical symptoms, serum thyroxine and TRAb, thyroid ultrasound and orbital computed tomography. Of note for this clonotype: Its target is unknown. Just one base apart from a much larger clone, this may be a read error.

The CDR3 consists of 12 residues. Germline assignment: CDR1 LGHDT and CDR2 YNNKEL (reference sequence). Amplification targeted TCR beta CDR3 regions from RNA transcripts. HTBI primers drove first-round RT-PCR of the TCR CDR3. In TCRdb, the multiplex PCR reads were re-called with MiXCR into one record per CDR3 protein. The sample comprises approximately 530,000 distinct CDR3 sequences, roughly a sixth of which are singletons, and roughly 18% rests with the top ten. The source material was blood. The clonotype comes from a woman younger than 30 with Graves' hyperthyroidism. The chain couples TRBV3-1 to TRBJ2-7; the D is unclear. The DNA end is more similar to TRBJ2-1, so the J call may be wrong. CDR3 DNA: TGTGCCAGCAGCCAGAACACCTACGAGCAGTTCTTC. Translated, it gives CASSQNTYEQFF.